Sequencing of this T cell receptor beta chain was carried out in a study of shared clonotypes between healthy human individuals. About the study: Each donor's CD8 memory used one plate, CD8 naive two, each CD4 subset three.

Over several immunoSEQ plates, each subset's genomic DNA was distributed in even portions. The data were produced by immunoSEQ multiplex PCR, yet TCRdb's version contains in-frame clones alone and is incomplete. The sample consists of around 2,000,000 clones, approximately 94% of them appearing once. Study-wide points: Some naive CD4 clonotypes, roughly 5%, turned up in common across a handful of donors. Rarefaction analysis demonstrated incomplete sorted-subset sequencing notwithstanding large depth.

About this clone itself: Its antigen is unidentified.

Naive CD8 cells were CD45RO-negative, positively selected for CCR7, excluding terminally differentiated effector memory CD45RA+ cells. V trimming: 3 bases; J trimming: 6 bases; junction bases outside the gene matches: 3. Per germline, CDR1 SGHDT and CDR2 YYEEEE. CDR3 length: 12 residues. The origin of this receptor is a young man in good health. This sequence joins TRBV5-6 and TRBJ2-7; 7 positions agree with TRBD1. The sequenced material came from naive CD8+ T cells sorted from blood. The DNA for the CDR3 is TGTGCCAGCAGCTGGGGGACAGCCGAGCAGTACTTC. Its translation is CASSWGTAEQYF.